This T cell receptor (beta chain) stems from a study of OX40 agonist ivuxolimab in advanced cancers. Study summary: Partial response was recorded in three patients: one hepatocellular carcinoma and two cutaneous melanoma cases.

About this clone: Antigen unknown.

The study sampled blood at baseline, cycle 4 day 1, and cycle 7 day 1. Notes on the study in general: With doses of 0.1-3.0 mg/kg, partial responders showed among the lowest clonal expansion. Researchers report that CD8+ T cells had, on average, more expanded clones than CD4+.

Profiled with immunoSEQ multiplex PCR; TCRdb holds only in-frame clones, not every one. The sample comprises roughly 62,000 clones, 86% of which are singletons, and approximately 0.92% rests with the top ten. Trimming removed 3 bases from V and 9 bases from J; junction bases left unmatched: 13. Germline CDR1 is SGHNT and CDR2 is YYREEE (reference sequence). The length of the CDR3 is 17 residues. The origin of this receptor is an adult with an advanced solid tumor such as melanoma, head and neck, liver or kidney cancer. V and J are TRBV5-4 and TRBJ2-6, with 9 positions matching TRBD1. Specimen: CD4+ or CD8+ T cells sorted from blood, collected in a trial of the OX40 agonist ivuxolimab. The CDR3 coding sequence is TGTGCCAGCAGCTCCGGGACAGGGCGAGGCGGCGGCAACGTCCTGACTTTC. Amino acids: CASSSGTGRGGGNVLTF.